The rows below give T cell receptor beta chains drawn from one sample of a study of regulatory T cells in long-lasting Graves disease. TCRdb fed the multiplex PCR reads into MiXCR, producing one record per CDR3 protein. The repertoire holds 500,000 to 700,000 distinct CDR3 sequences, 16% seen once, with more than 15% in the top ten. These data are also associated with another study on T cells in Graves' hyperthyroidism and ophthalmopathy.

Specimen: peripheral blood mononuclear cells (PBMCs), collected at new diagnosis, from a patient treated with antithyroid drugs. The source of these receptors is a woman aged 25 to 39 with Graves disease. Each CDR3 is given with its conserved first and last residue. The order of the fields is J gene, clone size, D gene, V gene, CDR3 DNA, CDR3 protein. D genes are given only for firm matches. Some rows have no size entry. The others give once, few or many, or a class for an expanded clone.

TRBJ1-2,many,TRBD1,TRBV12-3/TRBV12-4,TGTGCCAGCAGTTTCGGGGACAGGACTTCTTATGGCTACACCTTC,CASSFGDRTSYGYTF
TRBJ1-2,many,TRBD1,TRBV7-9,TGTGCCAGCAGCCAGACAGGGTATGGCTACACCTTC,CASSQTGYGYTF
TRBJ2-3,.,.,TRBV5-6,TGTGCCAGCAGCTTGGGGGACCTAGCGTGGAGTACAGATACGCAGTATTTT,CASSLGDLAWSTDTQYF
TRBJ2-1,few,.,TRBV3-1,TGTGCCAGCAGCGACTCGAGGGAGCAGTTCTTC,CASSDSREQFF
TRBJ2-5,many,.,TRBV7-7,TGTGCTAGCAGCTTAGCCGGAGGGACCCAGTACTTC,CASSLAGGTQYF
TRBJ2-7,many,.,TRBV2,TGTGCCAGCAGTGAAATGAGTGGTTGGCAGTACTTC,CASSEMSGWQYF
TRBJ1-3,many,.,TRBV28,TGTGCCAGCAGTGGGAGATCTGGAAACACCATATATTTT,CASSGRSGNTIYF
TRBJ2-2,.,TRBD2,TRBV29-1,TGCAGCGTAGTCACTAGCGGGAGTGTGGAGCTGTTTTTT,CSVVTSGSVELFF
TRBJ2-1,.,.,TRBV10-3,TGTGCCATCAGTGACCAACAGGGTAAATCCCGGAGGGCCACATACAATGAGCAGTTCTTC,CAISDQQGKSRRATYNEQFF
TRBJ1-5,many,.,TRBV28,TGTGCCAGCAGAACCGCAGGGGGCAATCAGCCCCAGCATTTT,CASRTAGGNQPQHF
TRBJ2-7,.,TRBD2,TRBV24-1,TGTGCCACCAGTGACCAGCGGGAGGCCGCCGAGCAGTACTTC,CATSDQREAAEQYF
TRBJ2-2,many,.,TRBV5-4,TGTGCCAGCAGCCCTGCAGCCGGGGAGCTGTTTTTT,CASSPAAGELFF
TRBJ2-5,many,.,TRBV6-5,TGTGCCAGCAGTTACCCGGGAAACCAAGAGACCCAGTACTTC,CASSYPGNQETQYF
TRBJ2-3,many,.,TRBV12-3/TRBV12-4,TGTGCCAGCAGTCCGATTATGAGAAGGACAGCGAGCACAGATACGCAGTATTTT,CASSPIMRRTASTDTQYF
TRBJ2-5,.,.,TRBV3-1,TGTGCCAGCAGCTTGGTCTTAGGGGGGGCCGGGGAGACCCAGTACTTC,CASSLVLGGAGETQYF
TRBJ2-3,.,.,TRBV28,TGTGCCAGCAGTTTACGTACGGGTACGCAGTATTTT,CASSLRTGTQYF
TRBJ2-3,.,TRBD1,TRBV24-1,TGTGCCACCAGTGATCCTATCCGCCTTCCAGGGGGCTGGGCAGATACGCAGTATTTT,CATSDPIRLPGGWADTQYF
TRBJ2-2,few,TRBD2,TRBV3-1,TGTGCCAGCAGCCCCTCCAGCGGGAGGGCCTCGGACGGGGAGCTGTTTTTT,CASSPSSGRASDGELFF
TRBJ2-7,few,.,TRBV29-1,TGCAGCGTTTCCGGGAGTCCGGGCGAGCAGTACTTC,CSVSGSPGEQYF
TRBJ2-7,few,TRBD1,TRBV27,TGTGCCAGCAGTTTATTTTTCGGACAGGGGCTCAACGAGCAGTACTTC,CASSLFFGQGLNEQYF